One and the same sample provided the 32 T cell receptor beta chains below, sequenced in a study of cytomegalovirus exposure and HLA in healthy donors. The PCR ran on 60 Vbeta and 13 Jbeta primers. TCRdb's table, derived via immunoSEQ multiplex PCR, lists solely in-frame clones and lacks some. The table has under 90,000 clones, approximately 71% seen once. The sample consisted of PBMCs. These receptors were taken from a woman in her 40s in good health and CMV-seronegative.

This chain uses TRBV30 with TRBJ1-3; D may be TRBD1 (5 bases). The V end was cut by 2 bases, the J end by 4 bases, with 12 bases between. CDR3 size: 14 residues. The germline V gene has CDR1 GTSNPN and CDR2 SVGIG (reference sequence). The CDR3 bases are TGTGCCTGGAGTCCGGGGACTGGAGGAAACACCATATATTTT. Protein sequence: CAWSPGTGGNTIYF.

This clone was seen a single time. The rearrangement links TRBV30 to TRBJ2-5; 9 bases match TRBD2. The J call could be wrong; TRBJ2-7 is a better fit for the DNA end. This CDR3 spans 18 amino acids. Germline loops: CDR1 GTSNPN, CDR2 SVGIG (reference sequence). As DNA, the CDR3 is TGTGCCTGGAAACGTTTGCGGGAGGGCTCGCCGCTCTCCTACGAGCAGTACTTC. Amino acids: CAWKRLREGSPLSYEQYF.

CDR3 nucleotide sequence: TGTGCCAGCAGCTTTGCGGCAGGGGCATTGAACACTGAAGCTTTCTTT. Protein: CASSFAAGALNTEAFF. The rearrangement uses TRBV11-2 and TRBJ1-1; D might be TRBD1 (6 bases). V shed 3 bases and J shed 0 bases, with 14 bases lying between them. The CDR3 contains 16 residues. CDR1 is SGHAT, CDR2 FQNNGV, per germline.

V gene TRBV6-5 combines with J gene TRBJ1-5; D is unclear. The length of the CDR3 is 13 residues. V was clipped by 8 bases and J by 4 bases, with 12 bases between them. CDR1 is MNHEY and CDR2 is SVGAGI in the germline V gene. The CDR3 spells CASAEVRNQPQHF. The CDR3 bases are TGTGCCAGCGCCGAGGTGCGGAATCAGCCCCAGCATTTT.

This clone was seen a handful of times. The chain couples TRBV10-3 to TRBJ2-2; 8 bases agree with TRBD1. Germline V gene lookup returns CDR1 ENHRY and CDR2 SYGVKD. Trimming took 7 bases from V and 5 from J; bases not matched to a gene: 6. CDR3 length equals 14 residues. The DNA of the CDR3 is TGTGCCATCAAAGGGACAGGCACGACCGGGGAGCTGTTTTTT. This gives the protein CAIKGTGTTGELFF.

This clone has just one count. This chain uses TRBV9 with TRBJ1-1; D ambiguous. This CDR3 has 14 residues. Trimming took 0 bases from V and 4 from J, leaving 10 bases between them. CDR1 and CDR2 from the germline V gene are SGDLS and YYNGEE. The CDR3 sequence is CASSVGRVGTEAFF. Here the CDR3 DNA reads TGTGCCAGCAGCGTAGGGAGGGTAGGCACTGAAGCTTTCTTT.

The chain is built from TRBV4-1 and TRBJ1-2; no definite D call. This CDR3 has 15 residues. The germline CDR1 and CDR2 sequences are MGHRA and YSYEKL. V was cut by 1 base and J by 1 base, with 10 bases left in between. The CDR3: CASSQVESHNYGYTF. CDR3 sequence (DNA): TGCGCCAGCAGCCAAGTTGAATCACATAACTATGGCTACACCTTC.

V gene TRBV19 combines with J gene TRBJ1-5; 8 bases line up with TRBD1. Trimming cost V 0 bases and J 4 bases; bases outside gene matches: 11. The CDR3 has 18 amino acids. Germline CDR1 reads LNHDA; CDR2 reads SQIVND (reference sequence). DNA of the CDR3: TGTGCCAGTAGTATAGAGCCCGGACAGGGAATGAGGAATCAGCCCCAGCATTTT. Protein product: CASSIEPGQGMRNQPQHF. The complete variable domain, with remaining parts taken from reference TRBV19 and TRBJ1-5, reads DGGITQSPKYLFRKEGQNVTLSCEQNLNHDAMYWYRQDPGQGLRLIYYSQIVNDFQKGDIAEGYSVSREKKESFPLTVTSAQKNPTAFYLCASSIEPGQGMRNQPQHFGDGTRLSIL.

The chain joins TRBV28 to TRBJ2-1, with 8 positions matching TRBD1. This CDR3 spans 14 amino acids. The V and J ends lost 6 bases and 7 bases, in that order; junction bases with no gene match: 8. Germline CDR1 MDHEN, CDR2 SYDVKM. CDR3 residues: CASRTGQGGNEQFF. As DNA, the CDR3 is TGTGCCAGCAGAACCGGACAGGGTGGTAATGAGCAGTTCTTC.

The rearrangement uses TRBV5-3 and TRBJ1-5; 10 bases match TRBD1. TRBV5-3 is an open reading frame, and its role is uncertain. The CDR3 has 17 amino acids. The J segment lost 4 bases and the V segment lost 4 bases, leaving 11 bases of the junction unmatched. CDR3 DNA sequence: TGTGCCAGAAGCCCCCGAACCGGGACAGGGGAAAATCAGCCCCAGCATTTT. This sequence encodes CARSPRTGTGENQPQHF.

V and J are TRBV28 and TRBJ2-7; 12 nucleotides match TRBD1. The CDR3 is 19 amino acids. Germline lookup yields CDR1 MDHEN and CDR2 SYDVKM. Trimming took 6 bases from V and 5 from J; bases not matched to a gene: 20. The CDR3 is CASSYPITGTGGYRDEQYF. CDR3 sequence (DNA): TGTGCCAGCAGCTACCCGATAACCGGGACAGGGGGCTATCGGGACGAGCAGTACTTC. Variable domain in full (rest from reference TRBV28 and TRBJ2-7): DVKVTQSSRYLVKRTGEKVFLECVQDMDHENMFWYRQDPGLGLRLIYFSYDVKMKEKGDIPEGYSVSREKKERFSLILESASTNQTSMYLCASSYPITGTGGYRDEQYFGPGTRLTVT.

The rearrangement joins TRBV18 to TRBJ1-1, with a tentative D call TRBD1 (5 bases). This CDR3 spans 18 amino acids. CDR1 is KGHSH, CDR2 LQKENI, per germline. Trimming stripped 1 base from V and 2 bases from J, with 20 bases between. The DNA for the CDR3 is TGTGCCAGCTCACCACAAATGGACGCCGGGACTGGTAACACTGAAGCTTTCTTT. Amino acids: CASSPQMDAGTGNTEAFF.

The rearrangement joins TRBV10-3 to TRBJ2-5, with 7 positions matching TRBD2. CDR3 length: 13 amino acids. The V segment lost 5 bases and the J segment 5 bases; nucleotides outside the gene matches: 5. Germline V gives CDR1 ENHRY, CDR2 SYGVKD. CDR3 sequence reads: CAISRGGLETQYF. Written as DNA, the CDR3 is TGTGCCATCAGTCGCGGGGGTTTGGAGACCCAGTACTTC.

This clone occurred a few times. This chain links TRBV10-3 with TRBJ2-2; D not certain. The CDR3 has 15 residues. Between the trimmed V and J ends, which lost 3 bases and 0 bases, there was a span of 8 bases. CDR1 is ENHRY and CDR2 is SYGVKD in the germline V gene. This CDR3 is CAISDAGSNTGELFF. As DNA, the CDR3 is TGTGCCATCAGTGACGCAGGATCGAACACCGGGGAGCTGTTTTTT.

This clone was seen just once. The V gene is TRBV14, the J gene TRBJ2-7, with D possibly TRBD1 on 5 matching bases. The CDR3 is 14 residues long. The V and J ends lost 4 bases and 0 bases respectively, with 10 bases between them. From germline, CDR1 is SGHDN and CDR2 FVKESK. The DNA of the CDR3 is TGTGCCAGCAGCCCTCACAGGAGCTCCTACGAGCAGTACTTC. Translating gives CASSPHRSSYEQYF. Variable domain in full (rest from reference TRBV14 and TRBJ2-7): EAGVTQFPSHSVIEKGQTVTLRCDPISGHDNLYWYRRVMGKEIKFLLHFVKESKQDESGMPNNRFLAERTGGTYSTLKVQPAELEDSGVYFCASSPHRSSYEQYFGPGTRLTVT.

Comments on this clone: An end of the junction differs from the germline gene, which may be a read error. This chain joins TRBV7-7 and TRBJ2-2; D perhaps matches TRBD1 (6 bases). CDR1 and CDR2 (germline): SSHAT, FNYEAQ (reference sequence). The CDR3 covers 16 residues. The CDR3: CASSPSRTENTGELFF. DNA for the CDR3: TGTGCTAGCAGCCCCTCCAGGACAGAGAACACCGGGGAGCTGTTTTTT.

CDR3 amino acids: CASSTGTGGSREAFF. The CDR3 DNA sequence: TGTGCCAGCAGTACCGGGACAGGGGGCTCCCGAGAAGCTTTCTTT. The chain couples TRBV6-1 to TRBJ1-1; 12 bases are shared with TRBD1. CDR1 and CDR2 from the germline V gene are MNHNS and SASEGT. V shed 5 bases and J 8 bases; nucleotides not matched to a gene: 9. This CDR3 comprises 15 residues.

The chain joins TRBV19 to TRBJ1-5, with TRBD1 identical over 11 bases. The V segment lost 6 bases and the J segment 2 bases; nucleotides outside the gene matches: 6. The CDR3 is 16 amino acids. Germline lookup yields CDR1 LNHDA and CDR2 SQIVND (reference sequence). The CDR3, as DNA: TGTGCCAGTAGCTCCCGGGACAGGGGGGGCAATCAGCCCCAGCATTTT. This encodes CASSSRDRGGNQPQHF. The entire variable domain, with the rest obtained from reference TRBV19 and TRBJ1-5, is as follows: DGGITQSPKYLFRKEGQNVTLSCEQNLNHDAMYWYRQDPGQGLRLIYYSQIVNDFQKGDIAEGYSVSREKKESFPLTVTSAQKNPTAFYLCASSSRDRGGNQPQHFGDGTRLSIL.

The V call is TRBV29-1, the J call TRBJ2-1; TRBD2 matches at 9 bases. The germline CDR1 and CDR2 sequences are SQVTM and ANQGSEA. CDR3 length: 14 residues. Germline trimming cut 1 base from V and 8 bases from J; bases unmatched to any gene: 6. The CDR3 nucleotides read TGCAGCGTTGAAGGCGGGAGGGCCGTCGATGAGCAGTTCTTC. As protein: CSVEGGRAVDEQFF.

The chain employs TRBV2 and TRBJ2-7; tentative D call: TRBD2 (5 bases). The CDR3 is 14 residues long. Trimming removed 7 bases from V and 3 bases from J, with 16 bases in between. CDR1 and CDR2 from the germline V gene are SNHLY and FYNNEI. CDR3 in amino acids: CASKISGSYYEQYF. CDR3 sequence (DNA): TGTGCCAGCAAAATCAGCGGATCTTACTACGAGCAGTACTTC.

V is TRBV5-1 and J is TRBJ2-5; 9 nucleotides align to TRBD2. Unmatched junction bases numbered 5, after V lost 4 bases and J lost 1 base. Per germline, CDR1 SGHRS and CDR2 YFSETQ. This CDR3 spans 15 amino acids. CDR3 bases: TGCGCCAGCAGCCCGGCTAGCGGGGCCCAAGAGACCCAGTACTTC. Protein product: CASSPASGAQETQYF.

This clone is a singleton in its sample. The J gene is TRBJ2-3, the V gene TRBV10-3; 8 bases line up with TRBD2. The CDR3 loop spans 15 amino acids. CDR1 is ENHRY, CDR2 SYGVKD, per germline. The J segment lost 0 bases and the V segment lost 6 bases, leaving 5 bases of the junction unmatched. The DNA for the CDR3 is TGTGCCATCAGCCTAGCGGGTATTAGCACAGATACGCAGTATTTT. This codes for CAISLAGISTDTQYF.

This clone was picked up one time. The CDR3 nucleotides are TGTGCCAGCAGTTACTCGGGCGGGGCCACTGAAGCTTTCTTT. Translating gives CASSYSGGATEAFF. The V gene is TRBV6-6, the J gene TRBJ1-1, with D perhaps TRBD1 (5 bases). Germline CDR1 and CDR2: MNHNY and SVGAGI (reference sequence). The CDR3 loop spans 14 amino acids. The V end was cut by 0 bases, the J end by 4 bases, with 9 bases between.

This clone was seen a single time. The V gene is TRBV18, the J gene TRBJ2-2; 7 bases map to TRBD2. The CDR3 contains 16 residues. Germline V CDR1 and CDR2: KGHSH, LQKENI. V lost 5 bases and J lost 6; bases outside the gene matches: 12. The chain's CDR3 is CASSSTSRRASGELFF. The CDR3 DNA follows: TGTGCCAGCTCATCGACTAGCAGGAGGGCCTCCGGGGAGCTGTTTTTT.

This clone was counted a few times. The V gene is TRBV7-2, the J gene TRBJ2-7; 10 bases align to TRBD1. The V and J ends lost 5 bases and 3 bases, in that order; junction bases with no gene match: 4. In germline, CDR1 is SGHTA, CDR2 FQGNSA. The CDR3 has 14 amino acids. The CDR3 reads CASSDWTGGYEQYF. The CDR3 DNA sequence: TGTGCCAGCAGCGATTGGACAGGGGGCTACGAGCAGTACTTC.

J is TRBJ2-7 and V is TRBV29-1, with a possible D match to TRBD2 (6 bases). Trimming shortened V by 7 bases and J by 6 bases, and 16 bases separated the two germline ends. Germline CDR1 and CDR2: SQVTM and ANQGSEA. The CDR3 contains 12 residues. The CDR3 sequence is CSAAGGEAEQYF. As DNA, the CDR3 is TGCAGCGCCGCGGGCGGGGAGGCCGAGCAGTACTTC.

The chain employs TRBV27 and TRBJ1-1; D is ambiguous. The germline CDR1 and CDR2 sequences are MNHEY and SMNVEV (reference sequence). The CDR3 covers 11 residues. V shed 8 bases and J shed 3 bases, with 7 bases lying between them. The CDR3 DNA is TGTGCCAGCTTTAGTCACACTGAAGCTTTCTTT. Amino acid sequence: CASFSHTEAFF.

The chain has TRBV25-1 and TRBJ2-7, with TRBD1 matching 8 bases. Germline V lookup: CDR1 MGHDK, CDR2 SYGVNS. V lost 3 bases to trimming and J lost 5 bases; unmatched junction nucleotides: 0. The CDR3 length is 12 residues. The DNA of the CDR3 is TGTGCCAGCAGTGAGGACAGGGACGAGCAGTACTTC. Residues: CASSEDRDEQYF.

The chain's CDR3 is CAWSLREDREQYF. The CDR3 DNA sequence: TGTGCCTGGAGTCTCCGGGAGGATAGGGAGCAGTACTTC. The J gene is TRBJ2-7, the V gene TRBV30, with 7 bases fitting TRBD2. Germline lookup yields CDR1 GTSNPN and CDR2 SVGIG (reference sequence). This CDR3 is 13 amino acids long. Unmatched junction bases numbered 8, after V lost 2 bases and J lost 7 bases.

V gene TRBV5-6 combines with J gene TRBJ1-1; 7 bases map to TRBD1. Germline CDR1 reads SGHDT; CDR2 reads YYEEEE. J lost 0 bases, V lost 4 bases, and 12 bases had no gene match. The CDR3 consists of 17 residues. CDR3 nucleotides: TGTGCCAGCAGCCCTGTTGGGACAGAAAAGATGAACACTGAAGCTTTCTTT. It translates to CASSPVGTEKMNTEAFF.

This clone appeared once. This chain connects TRBV7-8 to TRBJ2-1; D perhaps matches TRBD2 (6 bases). Trimming removed 2 bases at V and 9 bases at J, with 11 bases between. CDR3 length: 13 residues. Per germline, CDR1 SGHVS and CDR2 FQNEAQ. The CDR3: CASSLFSGGEQFF. The CDR3 DNA follows: TGTGCCAGCAGCTTATTCTCCGGGGGTGAGCAGTTCTTC.

The chain employs TRBV2 and TRBJ2-5; weak D call: TRBD1 (6 bases). Deletions cut 5 bases from V and 4 bases from J, with 17 bases between. The V gene's germline CDR1 is SNHLY and CDR2 FYNNEI. The CDR3 spans 15 residues. The CDR3 DNA sequence: TGTGCCAGCAGTCCGGATGCAGGGGCTGCAGAGACCCAGTACTTC. Translation: CASSPDAGAAETQYF.